This T cell receptor beta chain was sequenced in a study of OX40 agonist ivuxolimab in advanced cancers. In the study overall: The dose-escalation cohort was around 83% male, with a mean age of 60 years, ranging about 23 to 79.

The length of the CDR3 is 12 residues. Trimming cost V 6 bases and J 0 bases, with 0 bases left between them. The V gene's germline CDR1 is SNHLY and CDR2 FYNNEI. Points from the study as a whole: Low normalized T-cell clonal expansion was additionally recorded for some nonresponders.

The protocol was immunoSEQ multiplex PCR, while the TCRdb copy is restricted to in-frame clones and leaves out a portion. The sample has about 76,000 clones, around four fifths seen once; the top ten hold around 1.8%. In its sample, this clone was seen a few times. Its antigen is unknown. The rearrangement uses TRBV2 and TRBJ2-6, with D hard to call. This receptor was obtained from an adult with an advanced solid tumor such as melanoma, head and neck, liver or kidney cancer. The sequenced sample was CD4+ or CD8+ T cells sorted from blood, obtained in a trial of the OX40 agonist ivuxolimab. The CDR3 loop is CASSSGANVLTF. CDR3 nucleotides: TGTGCCAGCAGCTCTGGGGCCAACGTCCTGACTTTC.